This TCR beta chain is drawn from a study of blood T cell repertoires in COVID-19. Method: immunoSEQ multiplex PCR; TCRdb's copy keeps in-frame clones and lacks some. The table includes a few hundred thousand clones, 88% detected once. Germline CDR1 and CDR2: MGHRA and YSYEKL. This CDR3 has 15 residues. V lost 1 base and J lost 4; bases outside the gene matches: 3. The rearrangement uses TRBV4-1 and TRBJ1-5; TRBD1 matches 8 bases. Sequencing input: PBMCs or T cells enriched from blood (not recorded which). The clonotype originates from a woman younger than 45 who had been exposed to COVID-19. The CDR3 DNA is TGCGCCAGCAGCCAAGCGGACAGGGATAATCAGCCCCAGCATTTT. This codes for CASSQADRDNQPQHF.